This T cell receptor (beta chain) was identified in a study of T cell changes during pregnancy in multiple sclerosis. TCRdb's copy holds only in-frame clones and misses some; the assay was immunoSEQ multiplex PCR. This table holds 60,000 to 85,000 clones, 75% to 95% found once. The germline V gene has CDR1 SGHAT and CDR2 FQNNGV. This CDR3 has 14 amino acids. V lost 1 base, J lost 0 bases, and 5 bases lay in between. The sequence was obtained from a female donor with multiple sclerosis, enrolled in a pregnancy study. Sample: peripheral blood, taken in the first trimester of pregnancy. This chain links TRBV11-2 with TRBJ2-3; no definite D call. Here the CDR3 DNA reads TGTGCCAGCAGCTTAGGGGCGAGCACAGATACGCAGTATTTT. This gives the protein CASSLGASTDTQYF.